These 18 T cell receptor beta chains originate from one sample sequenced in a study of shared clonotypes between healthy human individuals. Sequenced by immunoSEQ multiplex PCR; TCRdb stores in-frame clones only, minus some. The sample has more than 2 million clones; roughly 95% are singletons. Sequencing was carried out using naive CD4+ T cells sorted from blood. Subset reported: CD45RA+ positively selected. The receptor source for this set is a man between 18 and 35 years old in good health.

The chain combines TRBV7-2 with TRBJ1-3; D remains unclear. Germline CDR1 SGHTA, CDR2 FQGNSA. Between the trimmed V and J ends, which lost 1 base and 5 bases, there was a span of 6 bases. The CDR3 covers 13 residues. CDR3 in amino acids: CASSLELRNTIYF. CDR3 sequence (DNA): TGTGCCAGCAGCTTAGAGCTGCGAAACACCATATATTTT.

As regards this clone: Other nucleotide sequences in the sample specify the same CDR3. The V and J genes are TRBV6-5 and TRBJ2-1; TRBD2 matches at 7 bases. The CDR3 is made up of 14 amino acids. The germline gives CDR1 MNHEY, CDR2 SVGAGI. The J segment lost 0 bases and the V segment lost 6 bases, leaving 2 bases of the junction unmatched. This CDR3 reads CASRGGSSYNEQFF. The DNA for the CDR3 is TGTGCCAGCAGGGGAGGGAGCTCCTACAATGAGCAGTTCTTC.

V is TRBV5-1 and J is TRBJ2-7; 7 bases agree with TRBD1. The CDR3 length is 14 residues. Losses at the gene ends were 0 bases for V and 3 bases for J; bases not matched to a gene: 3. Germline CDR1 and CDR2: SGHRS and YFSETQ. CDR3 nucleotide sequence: TGCGCCAGCAGCTTGGAGACAGGGATCTACGAGCAGTACTTC. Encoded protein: CASSLETGIYEQYF.

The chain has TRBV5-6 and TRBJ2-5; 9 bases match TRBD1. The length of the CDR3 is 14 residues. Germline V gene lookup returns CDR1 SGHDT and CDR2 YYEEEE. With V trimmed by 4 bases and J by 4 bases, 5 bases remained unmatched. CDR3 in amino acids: CASSVKGQGETQYF. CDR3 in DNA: TGTGCCAGCAGCGTAAAGGGACAGGGAGAGACCCAGTACTTC.

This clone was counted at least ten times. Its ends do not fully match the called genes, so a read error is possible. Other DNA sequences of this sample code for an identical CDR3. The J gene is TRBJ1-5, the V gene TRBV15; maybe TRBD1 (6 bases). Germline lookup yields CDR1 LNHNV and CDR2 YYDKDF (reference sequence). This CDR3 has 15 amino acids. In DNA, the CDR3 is TGTGCCACCAGCGGAGAACAGGGTCTCATGGAGCCCCAGCATTTT. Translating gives CATSGEQGLMEPQHF.

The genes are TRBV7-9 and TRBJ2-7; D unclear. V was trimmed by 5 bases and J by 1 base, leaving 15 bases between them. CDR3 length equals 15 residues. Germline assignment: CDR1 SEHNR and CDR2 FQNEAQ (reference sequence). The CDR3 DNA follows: TGTGCCAGCAGCCTCACCCCCGTAGGATCCTACGAGCAGTACTTC. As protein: CASSLTPVGSYEQYF.

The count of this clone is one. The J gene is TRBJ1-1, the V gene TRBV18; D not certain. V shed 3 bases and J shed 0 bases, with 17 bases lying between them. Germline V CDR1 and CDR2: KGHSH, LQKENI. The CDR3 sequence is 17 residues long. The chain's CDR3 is CASSPPAGRIMNTEAFF. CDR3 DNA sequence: TGTGCCAGCTCACCTCCCGCCGGTCGGATAATGAACACTGAAGCTTTCTTT.

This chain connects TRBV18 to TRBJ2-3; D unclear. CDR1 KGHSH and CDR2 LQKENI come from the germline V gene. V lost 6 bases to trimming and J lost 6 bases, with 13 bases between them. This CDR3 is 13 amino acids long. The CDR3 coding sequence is TGTGCCAGCTCCCAATTACCCACGGATACGCAGTATTTT. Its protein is CASSQLPTDTQYF.

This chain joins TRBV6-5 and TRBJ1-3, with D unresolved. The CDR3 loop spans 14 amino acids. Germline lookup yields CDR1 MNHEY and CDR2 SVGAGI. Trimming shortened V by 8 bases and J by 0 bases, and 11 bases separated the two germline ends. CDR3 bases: TGTGCCAGCTATGCAGTCGGCTCTGGAAACACCATATATTTT. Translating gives CASYAVGSGNTIYF.

The CDR3 coding sequence is TGCGCCAGCAGCCCCACAATATTAACCTACAATGAGCAGTTCTTC. Its translation: CASSPTILTYNEQFF. The chain employs TRBV4-1 and TRBJ2-1; D uncertain. Per germline, CDR1 MGHRA and CDR2 YSYEKL. V lost 4 bases to trimming and J lost 2 bases, with 12 bases between them. The CDR3 is made up of 15 amino acids.

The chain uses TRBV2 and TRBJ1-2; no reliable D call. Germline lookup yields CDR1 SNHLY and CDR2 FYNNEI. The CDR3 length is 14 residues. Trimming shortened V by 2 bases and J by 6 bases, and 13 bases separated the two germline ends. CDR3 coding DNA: TGTGCCAGCAGTGAAAGCGAAATAGGGAATGGCTACACCTTC. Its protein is CASSESEIGNGYTF.

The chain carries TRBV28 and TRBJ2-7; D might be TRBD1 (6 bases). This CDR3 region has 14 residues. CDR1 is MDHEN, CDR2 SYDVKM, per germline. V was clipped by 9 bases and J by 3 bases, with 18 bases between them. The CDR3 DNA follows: TGTGCCAGTTCATCACCTCCAGGGGTCTACGAGCAGTACTTC. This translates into CASSSPPGVYEQYF.

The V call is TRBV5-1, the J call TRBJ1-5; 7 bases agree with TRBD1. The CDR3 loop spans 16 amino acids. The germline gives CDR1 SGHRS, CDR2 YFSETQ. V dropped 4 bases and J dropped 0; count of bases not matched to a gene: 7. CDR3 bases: TGCGCCAGCAGCCCCGAGGGGGCAAATAGCAATCAGCCCCAGCATTTT. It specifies CASSPEGANSNQPQHF.

CDR3 sequence reads: CASSLPNGGPRDRTEAFF. The CDR3 DNA follows: TGTGCCAGCAGTCTTCCGAATGGGGGTCCTCGGGATAGGACTGAAGCTTTCTTT. This sequence joins TRBV5-4 and TRBJ1-1; D possibly corresponds to TRBD1 (5 bases). The CDR3 is 18 amino acids. Germline values: CDR1 SGHNT, CDR2 YYREEE (reference sequence). The V end was cut by 5 bases, the J end by 5 bases, with 28 bases between.

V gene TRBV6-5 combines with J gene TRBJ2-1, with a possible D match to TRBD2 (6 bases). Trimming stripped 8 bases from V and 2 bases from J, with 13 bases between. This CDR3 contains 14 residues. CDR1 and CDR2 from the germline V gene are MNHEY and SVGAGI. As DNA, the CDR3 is TGTGCCAGCTCCACGGAGGGGCCCTACAATGAGCAGTTCTTC. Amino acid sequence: CASSTEGPYNEQFF.

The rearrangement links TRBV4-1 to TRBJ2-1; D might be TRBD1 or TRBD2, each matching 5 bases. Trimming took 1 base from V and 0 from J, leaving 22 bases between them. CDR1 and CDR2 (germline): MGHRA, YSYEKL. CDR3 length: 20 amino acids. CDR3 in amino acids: CASSQALGTNTISSYNEQFF. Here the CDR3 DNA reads TGCGCCAGCAGCCAAGCCTTAGGGACCAATACCATAAGCTCCTACAATGAGCAGTTCTTC.

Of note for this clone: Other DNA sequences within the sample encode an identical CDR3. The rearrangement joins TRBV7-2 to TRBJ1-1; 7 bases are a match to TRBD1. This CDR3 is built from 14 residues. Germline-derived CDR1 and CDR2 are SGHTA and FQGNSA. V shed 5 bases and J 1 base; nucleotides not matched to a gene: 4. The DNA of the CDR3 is TGTGCCAGCAGCCCCCGACAGGGGAACACTGAAGCTTTCTTT. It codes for CASSPRQGNTEAFF.

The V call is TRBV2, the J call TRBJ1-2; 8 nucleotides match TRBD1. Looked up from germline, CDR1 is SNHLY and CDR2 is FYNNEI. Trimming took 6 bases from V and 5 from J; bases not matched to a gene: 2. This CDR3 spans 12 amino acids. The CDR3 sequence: CASRDRAYGYTF. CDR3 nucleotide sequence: TGTGCCAGCAGGGACAGGGCTTATGGCTACACCTTC. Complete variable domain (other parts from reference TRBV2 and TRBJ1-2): EPEVTQTPSHQVTQMGQEVILRCVPISNHLYFYWYRQILGQKVEFLVSFYNNEISEKSEIFDDQFSVERPDGSNFTLKIRSTKLEDSAMYFCASRDRAYGYTFGSGTRLTVV.